The entry below describes one TCR beta chain. The record originates from a study of cytotoxic CD8 clonotypes in ibrutinib-treated CLL. Whole-study context: Over 9 relapsed/refractory, roughly 16 treatment-naive; around 18 IGHV unmutated. Response samples were drawn at a median of about 13 months of treatment, range 6 to 36.

PBMCs were cryopreserved, and about 1.8 micrograms of genomic DNA from them went into TCR beta libraries. Researchers set a sequencing depth target of 1 in 200,000 to 1 in 1 million T cells. Some clones are missing from TCRdb's copy, which holds only in-frame ones; the method was immunoSEQ multiplex PCR. Here the sample spans some 93,000 clones, around 80% being singletons. The germline gives CDR1 MNHNY, CDR2 SVGAGI (reference sequence). CDR3 length: 16 residues. V was pared by 0 bases and J by 4 bases, with 6 bases of the junction left unmatched. The source material was PBMCs, sampled after 12 months of ibrutinib treatment. The TCR was taken from a human donor with chronic lymphocytic leukemia. The gene calls are TRBV6-6 and TRBJ1-2, with 9 bases aligning to TRBD1. The CDR3 protein is CASSYSAGTGSYGYTF. The CDR3 coding sequence is TGTGCCAGCAGTTACTCAGCTGGGACAGGGAGCTATGGCTACACCTTC.